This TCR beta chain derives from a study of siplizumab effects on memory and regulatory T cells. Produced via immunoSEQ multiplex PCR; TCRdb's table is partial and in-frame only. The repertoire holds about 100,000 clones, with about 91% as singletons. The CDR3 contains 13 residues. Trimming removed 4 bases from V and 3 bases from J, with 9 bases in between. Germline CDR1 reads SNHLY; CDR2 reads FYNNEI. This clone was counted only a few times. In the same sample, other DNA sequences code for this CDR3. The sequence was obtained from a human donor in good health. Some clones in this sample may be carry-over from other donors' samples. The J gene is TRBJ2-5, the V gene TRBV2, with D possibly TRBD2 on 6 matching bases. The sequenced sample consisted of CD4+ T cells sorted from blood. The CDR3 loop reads CASSATGEETQYF. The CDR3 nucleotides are TGTGCCAGCAGTGCGACGGGAGAAGAGACCCAGTACTTC.